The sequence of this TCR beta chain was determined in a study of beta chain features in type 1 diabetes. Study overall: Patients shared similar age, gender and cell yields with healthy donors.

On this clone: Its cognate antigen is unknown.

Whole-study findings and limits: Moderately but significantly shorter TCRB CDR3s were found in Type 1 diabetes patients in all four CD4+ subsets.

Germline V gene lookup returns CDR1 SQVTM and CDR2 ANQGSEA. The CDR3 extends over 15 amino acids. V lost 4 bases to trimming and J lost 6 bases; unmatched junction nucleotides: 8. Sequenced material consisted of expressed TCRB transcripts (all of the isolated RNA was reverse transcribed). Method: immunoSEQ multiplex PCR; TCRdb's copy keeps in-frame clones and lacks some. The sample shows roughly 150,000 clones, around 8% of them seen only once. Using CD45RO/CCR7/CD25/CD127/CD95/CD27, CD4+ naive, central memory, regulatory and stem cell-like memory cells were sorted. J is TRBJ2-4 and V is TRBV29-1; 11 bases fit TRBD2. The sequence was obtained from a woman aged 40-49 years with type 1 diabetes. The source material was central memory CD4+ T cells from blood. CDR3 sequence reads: CSVGTSGSGVNIQYF. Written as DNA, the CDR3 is TGCAGCGTTGGTACTAGCGGGAGTGGTGTAAACATTCAGTACTTC.